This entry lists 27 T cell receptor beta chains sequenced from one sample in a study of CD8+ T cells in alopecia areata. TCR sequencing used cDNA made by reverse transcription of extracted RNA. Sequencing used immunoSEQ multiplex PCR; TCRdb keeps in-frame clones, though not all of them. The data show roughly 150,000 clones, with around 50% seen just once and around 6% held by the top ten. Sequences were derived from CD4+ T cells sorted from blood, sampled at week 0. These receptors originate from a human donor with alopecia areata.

CDR3 sequence (DNA): TGTGCCAGCAGCAATACAGGGGCGGAGAGAGAGACCCAGTACTTC. Protein: CASSNTGAERETQYF. The rearrangement uses TRBV7-2 and TRBJ2-5, with 7 bases fitting TRBD1. Per the germline V gene, CDR1 is SGHTA and CDR2 is FQGNSA. V shed 5 bases, J shed 4 bases, and the junction held 10 bases outside the gene matches. This CDR3 contains 15 residues.

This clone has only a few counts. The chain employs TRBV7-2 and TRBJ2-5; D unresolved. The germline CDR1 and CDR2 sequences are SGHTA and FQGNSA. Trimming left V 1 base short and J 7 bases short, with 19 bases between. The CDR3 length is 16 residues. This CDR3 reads CASSLGARRQWGTQYF. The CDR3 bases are TGTGCCAGCAGCTTAGGAGCGAGGCGGCAGTGGGGGACCCAGTACTTC.

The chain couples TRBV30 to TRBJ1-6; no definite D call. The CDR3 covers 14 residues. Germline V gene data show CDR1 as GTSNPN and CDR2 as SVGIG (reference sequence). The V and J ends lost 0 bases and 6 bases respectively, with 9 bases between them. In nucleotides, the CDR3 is TGTGCCTGGAGTGTGGGAGTTTTTAATTCACCCCTCCACTTT. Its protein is CAWSVGVFNSPLHF.

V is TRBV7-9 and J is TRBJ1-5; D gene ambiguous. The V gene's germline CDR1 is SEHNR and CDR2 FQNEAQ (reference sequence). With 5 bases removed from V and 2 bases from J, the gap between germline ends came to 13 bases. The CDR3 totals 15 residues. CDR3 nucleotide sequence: TGTGCCAGCAGCCCACTAGGTACGGGCAATCAGCCCCAGCATTTT. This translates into CASSPLGTGNQPQHF.

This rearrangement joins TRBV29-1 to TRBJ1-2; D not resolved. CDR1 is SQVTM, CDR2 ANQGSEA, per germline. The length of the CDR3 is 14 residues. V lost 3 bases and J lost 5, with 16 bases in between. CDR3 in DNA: TGCAGCGTTGAGCCTACAGAGGACCTATATGGCTACACCTTC. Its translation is CSVEPTEDLYGYTF.

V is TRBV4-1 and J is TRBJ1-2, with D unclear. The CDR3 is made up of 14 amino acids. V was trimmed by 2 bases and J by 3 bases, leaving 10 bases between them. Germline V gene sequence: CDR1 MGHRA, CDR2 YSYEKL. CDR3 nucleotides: TGCGCCAGCAGCCAAAGCGGGAGTTACTATGGCTACACCTTC. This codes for CASSQSGSYYGYTF.

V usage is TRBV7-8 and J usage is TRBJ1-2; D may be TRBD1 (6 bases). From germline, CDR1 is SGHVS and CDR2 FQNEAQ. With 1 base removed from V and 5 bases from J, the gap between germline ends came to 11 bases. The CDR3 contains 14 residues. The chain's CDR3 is CASSLGPGQYGYTF. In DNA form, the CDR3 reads TGTGCCAGCAGCTTAGGCCCAGGACAGTATGGCTACACCTTC.

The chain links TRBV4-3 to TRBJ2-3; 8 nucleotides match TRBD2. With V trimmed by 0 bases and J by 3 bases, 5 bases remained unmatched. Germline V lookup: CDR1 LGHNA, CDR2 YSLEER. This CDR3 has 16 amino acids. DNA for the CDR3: TGCGCCAGCAGCCAAGATGCGGGGGGACGGACAGATACGCAGTATTTT. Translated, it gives CASSQDAGGRTDTQYF.

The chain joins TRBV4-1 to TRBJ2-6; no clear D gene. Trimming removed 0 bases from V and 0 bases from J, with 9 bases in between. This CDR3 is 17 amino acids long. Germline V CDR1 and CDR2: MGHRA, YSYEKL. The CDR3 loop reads CASSQEPDFSGANVLTF. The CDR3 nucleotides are TGCGCCAGCAGCCAAGAGCCAGACTTCTCTGGGGCCAACGTCCTGACTTTC.

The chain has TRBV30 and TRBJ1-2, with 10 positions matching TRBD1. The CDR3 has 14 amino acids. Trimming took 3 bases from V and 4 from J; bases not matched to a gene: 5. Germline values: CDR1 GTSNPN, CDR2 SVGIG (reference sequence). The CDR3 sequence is CAWRSRQGAYGYTF. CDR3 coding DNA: TGTGCCTGGAGAAGTAGACAGGGGGCCTATGGCTACACCTTC.

Here the CDR3 reads CASSPRGTLFTDTQYF. The CDR3 region has the DNA TGTGCCAGCAGCCCGCGCGGGACTCTGTTCACAGATACGCAGTATTTT. This chain joins TRBV13 and TRBJ2-3; D is perhaps TRBD2 (6 bases). Germline V gene data show CDR1 as PRHDT and CDR2 as FYEKMQ (reference sequence). V was pared by 5 bases and J by 2 bases, with 17 bases between. This CDR3 has 16 residues.

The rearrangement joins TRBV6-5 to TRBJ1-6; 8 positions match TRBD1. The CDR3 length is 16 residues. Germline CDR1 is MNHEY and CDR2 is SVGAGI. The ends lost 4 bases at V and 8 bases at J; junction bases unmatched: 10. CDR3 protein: CASSSSTGGRDSPLHF. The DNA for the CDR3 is TGTGCCAGCAGTTCCTCCACAGGGGGTAGGGATTCACCCCTCCACTTT.

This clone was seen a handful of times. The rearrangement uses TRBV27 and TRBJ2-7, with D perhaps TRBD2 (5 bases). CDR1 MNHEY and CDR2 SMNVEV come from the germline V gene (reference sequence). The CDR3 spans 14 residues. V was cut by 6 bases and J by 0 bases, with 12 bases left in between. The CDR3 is CASSLDWISYEQYF. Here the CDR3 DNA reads TGTGCCAGCAGCCTGGACTGGATCTCCTACGAGCAGTACTTC.

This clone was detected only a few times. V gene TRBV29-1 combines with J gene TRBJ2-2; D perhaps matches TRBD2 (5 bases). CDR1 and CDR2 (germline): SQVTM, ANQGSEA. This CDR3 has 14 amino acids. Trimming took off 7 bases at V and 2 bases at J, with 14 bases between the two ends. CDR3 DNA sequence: TGCAGCGCGAGGGCCCTGGCTAACACCGGGGAGCTGTTTTTT. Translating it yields CSARALANTGELFF.

The CDR3 is CASSGRQGIDQPQHF. CDR3 DNA: TGTGCCAGCAGTGGAAGACAGGGAATCGATCAGCCCCAGCATTTT. The rearrangement uses TRBV25-1 and TRBJ1-5; 7 nucleotides agree with TRBD1. The CDR3 covers 15 residues. Trimming at V came to 4 bases and at J to 5 bases, leaving 8 bases not matched to a gene. Germline CDR1 MGHDK, CDR2 SYGVNS.

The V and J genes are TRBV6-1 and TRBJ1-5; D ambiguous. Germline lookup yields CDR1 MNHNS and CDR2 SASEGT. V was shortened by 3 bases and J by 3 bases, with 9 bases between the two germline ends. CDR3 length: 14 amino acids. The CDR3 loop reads CASSEAGPNQPQHF. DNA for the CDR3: TGTGCCAGCAGTGAGGCAGGCCCCAATCAGCCCCAGCATTTT.

The CDR3 protein is CASSLERGEQYF. The CDR3, as DNA: TGTGCCAGCAGCTTAGAGCGCGGAGAGCAGTACTTC. The J gene is TRBJ2-7, the V gene TRBV7-2; D gene uncertain. Deletions cut 1 base from V and 7 bases from J, with 8 bases between. In germline, CDR1 is SGHTA, CDR2 FQGNSA. The CDR3 runs to 12 residues. The entire variable domain, with the rest obtained from reference TRBV7-2 and TRBJ2-7, is as follows: GAGVSQSPSNKVTEKGKDVELRCDPISGHTALYWYRQSLGQGLEFLIYFQGNSAPDKSGLPSDRFSAERTGGSVSTLTIQRTQQEDSAVYLCASSLERGEQYFGPGTRLTVT.

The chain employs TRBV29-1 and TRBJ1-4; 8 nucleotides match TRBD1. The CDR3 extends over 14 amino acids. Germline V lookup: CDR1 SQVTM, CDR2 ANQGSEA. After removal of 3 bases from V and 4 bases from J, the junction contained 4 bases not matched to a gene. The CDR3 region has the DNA TGCAGCGTTGAGGAGACAGGGGATAATGAAAAACTGTTTTTT. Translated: CSVEETGDNEKLFF.

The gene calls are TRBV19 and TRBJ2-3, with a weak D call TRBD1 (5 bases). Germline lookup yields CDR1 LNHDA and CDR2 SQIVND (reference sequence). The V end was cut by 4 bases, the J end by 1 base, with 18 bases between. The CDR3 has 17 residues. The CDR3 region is CASSTLFPPRGTDTQYF. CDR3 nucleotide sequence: TGTGCCAGTAGTACCCTCTTTCCTCCCAGGGGCACAGATACGCAGTATTTT.

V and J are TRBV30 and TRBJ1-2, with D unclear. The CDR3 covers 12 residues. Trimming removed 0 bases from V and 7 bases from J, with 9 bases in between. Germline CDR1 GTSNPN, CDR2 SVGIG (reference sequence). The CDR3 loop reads CAWSVSGLGYTF. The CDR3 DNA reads TGTGCCTGGAGTGTATCGGGCCTTGGCTACACCTTC.

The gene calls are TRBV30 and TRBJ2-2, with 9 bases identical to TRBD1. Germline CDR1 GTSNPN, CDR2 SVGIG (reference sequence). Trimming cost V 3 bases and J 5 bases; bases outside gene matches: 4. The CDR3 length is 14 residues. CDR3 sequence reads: CAWRQGARTGELFF. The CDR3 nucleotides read TGTGCCTGGAGACAGGGGGCGAGGACCGGGGAGCTGTTTTTT.

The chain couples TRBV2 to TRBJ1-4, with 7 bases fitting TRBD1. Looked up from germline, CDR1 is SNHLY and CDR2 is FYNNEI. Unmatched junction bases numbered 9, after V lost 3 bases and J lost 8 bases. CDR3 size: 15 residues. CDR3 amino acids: CASSDAGDRYEKLFF. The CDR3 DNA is TGTGCCAGCAGTGACGCCGGGGACAGATACGAAAAACTGTTTTTT.

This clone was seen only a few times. The CDR3 spells CAWSIRDRATQYF. CDR3 nucleotide sequence: TGTGCCTGGAGTATCCGGGACAGGGCGACCCAGTACTTC. This chain connects TRBV30 to TRBJ2-5; 9 bases match TRBD1. The CDR3 length is 13 residues. Trimming cost V 2 bases and J 7 bases; bases outside gene matches: 5. Germline loops: CDR1 GTSNPN, CDR2 SVGIG (reference sequence).

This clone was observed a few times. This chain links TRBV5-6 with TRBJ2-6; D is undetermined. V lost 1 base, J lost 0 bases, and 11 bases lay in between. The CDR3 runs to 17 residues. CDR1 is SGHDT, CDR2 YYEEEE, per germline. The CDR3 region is CASSLLRLSSGANVLTF. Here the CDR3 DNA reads TGTGCCAGCAGCTTGCTTCGCCTGAGCTCTGGGGCCAACGTCCTGACTTTC.

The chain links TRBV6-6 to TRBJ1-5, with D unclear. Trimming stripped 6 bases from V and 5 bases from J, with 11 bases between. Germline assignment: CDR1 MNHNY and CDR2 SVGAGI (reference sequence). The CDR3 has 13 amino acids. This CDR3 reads CASSSTTHQPQHF. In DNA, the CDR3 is TGTGCCAGCAGCTCTACTACCCATCAGCCCCAGCATTTT.

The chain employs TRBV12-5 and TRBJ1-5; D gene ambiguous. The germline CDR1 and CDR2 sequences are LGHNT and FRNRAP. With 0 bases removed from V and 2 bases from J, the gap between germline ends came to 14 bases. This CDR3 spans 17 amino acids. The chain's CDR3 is CASGLVHGPRGNQPQHF. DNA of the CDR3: TGTGCTAGTGGTTTGGTACATGGACCGAGAGGCAATCAGCCCCAGCATTTT.

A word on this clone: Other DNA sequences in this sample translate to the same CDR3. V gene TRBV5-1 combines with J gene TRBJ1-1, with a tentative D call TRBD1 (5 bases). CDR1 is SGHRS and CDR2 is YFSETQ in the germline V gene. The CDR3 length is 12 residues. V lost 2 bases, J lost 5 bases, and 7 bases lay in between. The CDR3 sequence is CASSFGGTEAFF. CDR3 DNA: TGCGCCAGCAGCTTCGGGGGTACTGAAGCTTTCTTT.